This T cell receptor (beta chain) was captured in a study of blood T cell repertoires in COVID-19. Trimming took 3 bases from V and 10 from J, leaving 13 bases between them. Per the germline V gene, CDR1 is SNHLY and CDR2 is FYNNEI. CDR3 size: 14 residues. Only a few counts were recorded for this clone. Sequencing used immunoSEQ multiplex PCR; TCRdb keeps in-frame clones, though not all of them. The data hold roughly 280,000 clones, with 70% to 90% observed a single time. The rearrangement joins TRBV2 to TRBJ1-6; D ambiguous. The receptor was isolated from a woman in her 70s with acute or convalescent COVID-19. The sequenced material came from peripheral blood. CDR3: CASSDRARSSPLHF. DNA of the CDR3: TGTGCCAGCAGTGATAGAGCCCGGAGCTCACCCCTCCACTTT.